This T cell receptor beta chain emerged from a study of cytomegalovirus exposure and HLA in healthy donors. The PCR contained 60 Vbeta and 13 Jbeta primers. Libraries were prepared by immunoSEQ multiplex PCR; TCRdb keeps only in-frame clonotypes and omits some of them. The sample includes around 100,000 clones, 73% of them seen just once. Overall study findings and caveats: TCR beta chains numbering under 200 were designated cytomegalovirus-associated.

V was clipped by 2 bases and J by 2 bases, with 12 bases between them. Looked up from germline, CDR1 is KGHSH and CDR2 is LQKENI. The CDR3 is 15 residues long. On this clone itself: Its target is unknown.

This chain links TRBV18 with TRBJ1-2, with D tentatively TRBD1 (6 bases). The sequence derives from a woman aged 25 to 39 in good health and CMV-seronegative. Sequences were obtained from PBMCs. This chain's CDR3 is CASSPTAGTNYGYTF. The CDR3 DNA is TGTGCCAGCTCACCAACGGCAGGGACAAACTATGGCTACACCTTC. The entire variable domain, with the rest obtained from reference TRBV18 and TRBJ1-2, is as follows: NAGVMQNPRHLVRRRGQEARLRCSPMKGHSHVYWYRQLPEEGLKFMVYLQKENIIDESGMPKERFSAEFPKEGPSILRIQQVVRGDSAAYFCASSPTAGTNYGYTFGSGTRLTVV.